These 3 T cell receptor beta chains originate from one sample sequenced in a study of blood T cell repertoires in COVID-19. Produced via immunoSEQ multiplex PCR; TCRdb's table is partial and in-frame only. The sample carries approximately 72,000 clones, more than 70% recorded once. The sample comprised peripheral blood. The origin of the receptors is a man aged 45-60 years with active COVID-19.

This chain uses TRBV19 with TRBJ2-1; 8 bases are shared with TRBD2. The CDR3 is 16 residues long. Germline-derived CDR1 and CDR2 are LNHDA and SQIVND (reference sequence). V was clipped by 5 bases and J by 6 bases; unmatched bases: 12. The CDR3 protein is CASSSGGGLLINEQFF. Written as DNA, the CDR3 is TGTGCCAGTAGTTCCGGGGGGGGCCTATTGATCAATGAGCAGTTCTTC.

The CDR3: CASSERARGQSSYEQYF. The CDR3 nucleotides read TGTGCCAGCAGTGAGAGGGCCCGGGGACAAAGCTCCTACGAGCAGTACTTC. The V gene is TRBV6-1, the J gene TRBJ2-7, with TRBD1 as a possible D gene (6 bases). CDR1 MNHNS and CDR2 SASEGT come from the germline V gene. With 3 bases removed from V and 0 bases from J, the gap between germline ends came to 18 bases. The CDR3 runs to 17 residues.

The CDR3, as DNA: TGTGCCAGCAGCCAGCGAGGACAGGGGGACTACGAGCAGTACTTC. Protein: CASSQRGQGDYEQYF. This chain connects TRBV11-2 to TRBJ2-7; 10 bases agree with TRBD1. CDR3 length equals 15 residues. Germline CDR1 is SGHAT and CDR2 is FQNNGV. The junction had 7 bases not matched to a gene; V was cut back by 5 bases and J by 3 bases. Based on the CDR3 plus reference TRBV11-2 and TRBJ2-7, the full variable domain is EAGVAQSPRYKIIEKRQSVAFWCNPISGHATLYWYQQILGQGPKLLIQFQNNGVVDDSQLPKDRFSAERLKGVDSTLKIQPAKLEDSAVYLCASSQRGQGDYEQYFGPGTRLTVT.